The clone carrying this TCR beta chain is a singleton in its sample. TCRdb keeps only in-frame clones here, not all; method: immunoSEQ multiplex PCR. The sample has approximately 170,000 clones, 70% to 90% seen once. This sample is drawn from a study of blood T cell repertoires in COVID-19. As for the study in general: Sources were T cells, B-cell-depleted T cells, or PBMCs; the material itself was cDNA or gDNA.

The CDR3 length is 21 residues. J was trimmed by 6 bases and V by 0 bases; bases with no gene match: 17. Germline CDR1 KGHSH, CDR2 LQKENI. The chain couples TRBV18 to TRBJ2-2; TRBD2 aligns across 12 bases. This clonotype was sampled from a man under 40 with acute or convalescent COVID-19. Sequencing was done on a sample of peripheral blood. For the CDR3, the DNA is TGTGCCAGCTCACCACCGATCCTTATCGGACTAGCGGGATGGTGTGCCGGGGAGCTGTTTTTT. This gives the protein CASSPPILIGLAGWCAGELFF.